This T cell receptor (beta chain) appears in the sequencing data of a study of blood T cell repertoires in COVID-19. Study background: From the United States, Italy and Spain came samples of acute and convalescent COVID-19. PBMCs, B-cell-depleted T cells, or T cells provided the cDNA or gDNA that made up the material.

The CDR3 runs to 22 residues. V dropped 2 bases and J dropped 0; count of bases not matched to a gene: 20. The germline V gene encodes CDR1 LGHDT and CDR2 YNNKEL (reference sequence). Followed over time, Seattle patients had been enrolled while infection was active. As originally analysed: Estimates of nucleated cell counts were drawn from the amplification of reference gene primers. TCRdb's copy holds only in-frame clones and misses some; the assay was immunoSEQ multiplex PCR. V and J calls plus clone size are reproduced from that table; the DNA served to infer D and trimming. This sample has about 170,000 clones, with under 90% found just once.

Sequenced sample: peripheral blood. This clonotype was obtained from a woman in her seventies with COVID-19, enrolled during active disease. V gene TRBV3-1 (or the pseudogene TRBV3-2) combines with J gene TRBJ2-3, with 10 positions matching TRBD2. CDR3 sequence reads: CASSQSRVGQTASGGSTDTQYF. CDR3 in DNA: TGTGCCAGCAGCCAATCCCGAGTTGGCCAGACTGCTAGCGGGGGTAGCACAGATACGCAGTATTTT.